What follows is one TCR beta chain and its context. Germline V gene sequence: CDR1 GTSNPN, CDR2 SVGIG (reference sequence). V lost 3 bases, J lost 1 base, and 8 bases lay in between. The CDR3 length is 13 residues. This entry is derived from a study of shared clonotypes between healthy human individuals. Sequencing used immunoSEQ multiplex PCR; TCRdb keeps in-frame clones, though not all of them. Among 2 million to 3 million clones listed, approximately 92% were seen once. The gene calls are TRBV30 and TRBJ2-3; a possible D gene is TRBD1 (5 bases). The source of this sequence is a man in his late teens or twenties in good health. Sample: naive CD4+ T cells sorted from blood. As to subset: CD45RA+ positively selected. The CDR3 DNA sequence: TGTGCCTGGAGGATCAGGGGCACAGATACGCAGTATTTT. This gives the protein CAWRIRGTDTQYF.